One TCR beta chain is described in this entry. The data belong to a study of blood T cell repertoires in COVID-19. On the study more broadly: Researchers got acute and convalescent COVID-19 samples from the United States, Italy and Spain.

TCRdb's table, derived via immunoSEQ multiplex PCR, lists solely in-frame clones and lacks some. The data contain 80,000 to 130,000 clones, just under 95% of them singletons. Germline lookup yields CDR1 SEHNR and CDR2 FQNEAQ (reference sequence). V was cut by 1 base and J by 4 bases, with 8 bases left in between. The CDR3 runs to 14 residues. The sequenced sample consisted of peripheral blood. This sequence was found in a man between 65 and 79 years old with acute or convalescent COVID-19. The chain is built from TRBV7-9 and TRBJ1-5; D remains ambiguous. CDR3 nucleotide sequence: TGTGCCAGCAGCTTAGATGCGGGGAATCAGCCCCAGCATTTT. Its translation: CASSLDAGNQPQHF.